A single sample gave rise to the 10 T cell receptor beta chains below, sequenced in a study of vaccination effects on CD4 cells after COVID-19. Pools of viral peptides were used by the ViraFEST assay to expand antigen-specific CD4+ T cells ahead of sequencing. Subsequent to a culture period of approximately 11 days, CD4+ T cells were isolated. All participants had two doses of either the BNT162b2 or mRNA-1273 vaccine. Assay used: immunoSEQ multiplex PCR; TCRdb lists only in-frame clones, some missing. Of more than 35,000 clones listed, approximately 84% were seen once; the top ten hold roughly 2%. Their antigens remain unidentified. The sample in question was CD4+ T cells from PBMCs cultured with HCoV-NL63 spike peptides, obtained after COVID-19 vaccination. The source of these receptors is a human donor who received a COVID-19 vaccine. Some clones in this sample may be carry-over from other donors' samples.

A few counts support this clone. The chain joins TRBV24-1 to TRBJ1-5, with TRBD1 identical over 9 bases. The V gene's germline CDR1 is KGHDR and CDR2 SFDVKD. With 4 bases clipped from V and 5 bases from J, the junction kept 5 bases outside the gene matches. The CDR3 sequence is 15 residues long. CDR3 nucleotide sequence: TGTGCCACCAGTGAGCATGACAGGGGGTATCAGCCCCAGCATTTT. Its protein product is CATSEHDRGYQPQHF.

V is TRBV7-2 and J is TRBJ2-5; 7 nucleotides match TRBD2. CDR3 size: 14 residues. Trimming removed 2 bases from V and 3 bases from J; junction bases left unmatched: 3. Germline assignment: CDR1 SGHTA and CDR2 FQGNSA. CDR3 in DNA: TGTGCCAGCAGCTTACGAAGCGGGGAAGAGACCCAGTACTTC. Residues: CASSLRSGEETQYF.

The rearrangement joins TRBV29-1 to TRBJ2-5, with unresolved D. CDR1 and CDR2 from the germline V gene are SQVTM and ANQGSEA. The CDR3 runs 16 residues. V was cut by 0 bases and J by 1 base, with 15 bases left in between. CDR3 bases: TGCAGCGTTGAAGACCTAGTACAGTCCTTCCAAGAGACCCAGTACTTC. As protein: CSVEDLVQSFQETQYF.

J is TRBJ2-1 and V is TRBV30, with 7 bases matching TRBD1. The germline CDR1 and CDR2 sequences are GTSNPN and SVGIG (reference sequence). This CDR3 contains 14 residues. Losses at the gene ends were 8 bases for V and 0 bases for J; bases not matched to a gene: 7. The CDR3 nucleotides read TGTGCCCACCTGACAGGGAGCTCCTACAATGAGCAGTTCTTC. Its protein is CAHLTGSSYNEQFF.

This chain uses TRBV20-1 with TRBJ1-1; D remains unclear. The length of the CDR3 is 11 residues. Trimming shortened V by 7 bases and J by 2 bases, and 8 bases separated the two germline ends. Germline lookup yields CDR1 DFQATT and CDR2 SNEGSKA (reference sequence). CDR3 sequence reads: CSGRSNTEAFF. DNA for the CDR3: TGCAGTGGGAGGAGTAACACTGAAGCTTTCTTT.

The chain employs TRBV6-5 and TRBJ1-6; D uncertain. The length of the CDR3 is 14 residues. Germline V gene sequence: CDR1 MNHEY, CDR2 SVGAGI. With 6 bases removed from V and 10 bases from J, the gap between germline ends came to 16 bases. The CDR3 DNA follows: TGTGCCAGCAGATCACAGAAGATCGGCTCACCCCTCCACTTT. Protein product: CASRSQKIGSPLHF.

This clone came up a few times. The chain uses TRBV7-9 and TRBJ2-4; maybe TRBD2 (6 bases). CDR1 is SEHNR, CDR2 FQNEAQ, per germline (reference sequence). The CDR3 length is 14 residues. The germline V and J ends were trimmed by 4 bases and 10 bases, with 17 bases remaining between them. This CDR3 is CASSSSSGLLIQYF. The CDR3 nucleotides are TGTGCCAGCAGCTCGAGCTCGGGACTTTTAATTCAGTACTTC.

The chain couples TRBV18 to TRBJ2-1; D is undetermined. The V and J ends lost 3 bases and 6 bases respectively, with 12 bases between them. The V gene's germline CDR1 is KGHSH and CDR2 LQKENI. The CDR3 has 14 residues. The CDR3 DNA is TGTGCCAGCTCACCCCAATTGGGGTTCAATGAGCAGTTCTTC. Amino acids: CASSPQLGFNEQFF. The full variable domain, rest sourced from reference TRBV18 and TRBJ2-1, is NAGVMQNPRHLVRRRGQEARLRCSPMKGHSHVYWYRQLPEEGLKFMVYLQKENIIDESGMPKERFSAEFPKEGPSILRIQQVVRGDSAAYFCASSPQLGFNEQFFGPGTRLTVL.

V is TRBV7-9 and J is TRBJ2-1; 8 bases agree with TRBD2. In germline, CDR1 is SEHNR, CDR2 FQNEAQ (reference sequence). The CDR3 runs 17 residues. Trimming cost V 5 bases and J 3 bases; bases outside gene matches: 12. The CDR3 coding sequence is TGTGCCAGCAGCCATCCACCCAGCGGGGGCGACTACAATGAGCAGTTCTTC. Translation: CASSHPPSGGDYNEQFF.

The chain has TRBV2 and TRBJ2-5; a weak D match, TRBD1 (6 bases). The length of the CDR3 is 14 residues. Germline CDR1 is SNHLY and CDR2 is FYNNEI. Trimming removed 7 bases at V and 7 bases at J, with 19 bases between. CDR3: CASNTGTLQGTQYF. CDR3 DNA: TGTGCCAGCAATACCGGGACACTACAGGGGACCCAGTACTTC.